This T cell receptor beta chain was captured by sequencing in a study of T cells after yellow fever vaccination. This clonotype was seen a few times. The antigen remains undetermined. 5'RACE template switching generated TCR cDNA, adding a universal primer site and UMIs. TCRdb reanalysed the 5' RACE reads using MiXCR and keeps one entry per CDR3 protein. This sample has about 320,000 distinct CDR3 sequences, with about an eighth found just once. Study-wide points: Post-booster samples contained most primary-vaccination clones (about 95% CD4, about 90% CD8). Abundant clonotypes from the bulk population could get into FACS-sorted repertoires as contaminants.

The clonotype comes from a man aged 18 to 30 who received the YFV17D yellow fever vaccine. This material consisted of CD4+ T cells sorted from PBMCs, taken 15 days after the yellow fever booster vaccination.

The CDR3 is CASSPLADEKLFF. The CDR3 DNA follows: TGTGCCAGCTCACCACTGGCAGATGAAAAACTGTTTTTT. The chain carries TRBV18 and TRBJ1-4; D remains unclear. CDR1 is KGHSH and CDR2 is LQKENI in the germline V gene. The CDR3 covers 13 residues. Trimming pared 1 base from V and 6 bases from J, leaving 6 bases between.